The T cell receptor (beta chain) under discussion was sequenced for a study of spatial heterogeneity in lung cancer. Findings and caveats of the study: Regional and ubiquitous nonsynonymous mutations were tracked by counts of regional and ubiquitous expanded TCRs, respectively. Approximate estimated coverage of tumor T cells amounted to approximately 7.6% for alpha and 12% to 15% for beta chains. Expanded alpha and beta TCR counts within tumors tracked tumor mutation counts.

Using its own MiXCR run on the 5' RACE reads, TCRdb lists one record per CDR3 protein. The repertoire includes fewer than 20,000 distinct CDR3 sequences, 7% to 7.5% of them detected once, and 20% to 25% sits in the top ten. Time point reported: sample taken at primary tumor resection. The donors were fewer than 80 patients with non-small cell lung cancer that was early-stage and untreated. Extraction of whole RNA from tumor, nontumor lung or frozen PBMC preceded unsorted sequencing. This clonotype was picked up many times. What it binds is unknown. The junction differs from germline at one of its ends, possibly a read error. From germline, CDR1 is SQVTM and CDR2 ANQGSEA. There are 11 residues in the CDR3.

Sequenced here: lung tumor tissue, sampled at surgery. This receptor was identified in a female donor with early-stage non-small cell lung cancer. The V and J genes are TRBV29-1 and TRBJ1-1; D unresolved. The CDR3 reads CSVAAGLPIYF. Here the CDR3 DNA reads TGCAGCGTTGCGGCCGGGCTTCCAATCTACTTT.